This T cell receptor beta chain came from a study of T cell repertoires in cytomegalovirus infection. Background on the study: Recently identified HLA-C-restricted and well-studied HLA-B-restricted CMV epitopes were used. An indication of both CMV infection and matching HLA type came from public TCR beta signatures.

TCRdb recomputed calls from the reads with MiXCR, one row per CDR3 protein. The top ten hold about an eighth of the sample, which has hundreds of thousands of distinct CDR3 sequences, approximately 32% seen once. Findings of the study overall: Cumulated frequencies of public TCR beta families served to identify carriers of CMV plus the relevant HLA.

This clonotype was counted between two and nine times. Its antigen is unidentified. The germline V gene has CDR1 MNHNY and CDR2 SVGAGI (reference sequence). CDR3 length equals 13 residues. V lost 8 bases and J lost 10, with 20 bases in between. The receptor comes from a human donor in good health (CMV status not recorded). Some clones in this sample may be carry-over from other donors' samples. The input for sequencing was cultured CD8+ T cells from PBMCs, taken from culture after CMV antigen stimulation. The chain carries TRBV6-6 and TRBJ1-1; no definite D call. In nucleotides, the CDR3 is TGTGCCAGCCCGTTAAGCGTAGACGAGGGAGCTTTCTTT. The encoded protein is CASPLSVDEGAFF.